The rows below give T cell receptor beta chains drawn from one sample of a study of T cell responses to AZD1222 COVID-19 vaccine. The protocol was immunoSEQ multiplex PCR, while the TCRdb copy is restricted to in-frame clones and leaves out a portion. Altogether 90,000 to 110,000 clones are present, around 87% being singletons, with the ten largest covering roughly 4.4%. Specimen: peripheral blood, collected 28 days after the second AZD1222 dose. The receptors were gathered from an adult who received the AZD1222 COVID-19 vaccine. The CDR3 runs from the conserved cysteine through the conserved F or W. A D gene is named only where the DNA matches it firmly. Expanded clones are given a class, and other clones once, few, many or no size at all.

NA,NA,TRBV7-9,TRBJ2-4,TGTGCCAGCAGCTTCGAGGGTGGGGACATTCAGTACTTC,CASSFEGGDIQYF
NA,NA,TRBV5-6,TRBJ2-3,TGTGCCAGCAGCACAGCAGGTGGGGGATGGGATACGCAGTATTTT,CASSTAGGGWDTQYF
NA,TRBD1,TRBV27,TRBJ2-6,TGTGCCAGCAGTTTCCAGGGACAGGGGGTCTCTGGGGCCAACGTCCTGACTTTC,CASSFQGQGVSGANVLTF
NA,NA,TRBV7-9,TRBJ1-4,TGTGCCAGCAGCTTGGCAGGGTTTACAACTAATGAAAAACTGTTTTTT,CASSLAGFTTNEKLFF
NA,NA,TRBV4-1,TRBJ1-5,TGCGCCAGCAGCCAAGGGAATCTGTATCAGCCCCAGCATTTT,CASSQGNLYQPQHF
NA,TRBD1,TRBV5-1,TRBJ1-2,TGCGCCAGCAGCCCTATGCAGGGGGCTGGCTATGGCTACACCTTC,CASSPMQGAGYGYTF
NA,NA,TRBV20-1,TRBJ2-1,TGCAGTGCGGGGAGTGGAAGCCGCCAGTTCTTC,CSAGSGSRQFF
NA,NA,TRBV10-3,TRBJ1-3,TGTGCCATCAGTGATAAGGGTCAGACCTCTGGAAACACCATATATTTT,CAISDKGQTSGNTIYF
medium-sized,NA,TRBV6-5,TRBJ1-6,TGTGCCAGCAGTTACAGGGACTATTCACCCCTCCACTTT,CASSYRDYSPLHF
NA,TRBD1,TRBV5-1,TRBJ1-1,TGCGCCAGCAGCTTGGACGGACAGGTTTACAATTTTATCCTAGAGGACACTGAAGCTTTCTTT,CASSLDGQVYNFILEDTEAFF
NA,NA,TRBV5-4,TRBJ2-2,TGTGCCACCCAACGGCGGGAATTGAACACCGGGGAGCTGTTTTTT,CATQRRELNTGELFF
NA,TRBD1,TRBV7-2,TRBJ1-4,TGTGCCAGCAGCTTATCAGGACAGGGGCTGAGGGAAAAACTGTTTTTT,CASSLSGQGLREKLFF
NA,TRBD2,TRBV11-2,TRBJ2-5,TGTGCCAGCAGCTTCGCGGGGCGGGGGGGCCAAGAGACCCAGTACTTC,CASSFAGRGGQETQYF
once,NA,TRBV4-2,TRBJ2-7,TGTGCCAGCAGCCGAACAGGCTACGAGCAGTACTTC,CASSRTGYEQYF
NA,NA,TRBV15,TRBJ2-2,TGTGCCACCAGCGGATCGAATCGGGACACCGGTGGCCCTGCGAACACCGGGGAGCTGTTTTTT,CATSGSNRDTGGPANTGELFF
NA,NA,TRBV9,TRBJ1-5,TGTGCCAGCAGCCCCTGGGGGGGGAATCAGCCCCAGCATTTT,CASSPWGGNQPQHF
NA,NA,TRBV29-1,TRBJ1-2,TGCAGCGTATTGGACGGGATGGACTATGGCTACACCTTC,CSVLDGMDYGYTF
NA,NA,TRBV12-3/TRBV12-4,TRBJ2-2,TGTGCCAGCAGTTCACCCGGGGAGCTGTTTTTT,CASSSPGELFF
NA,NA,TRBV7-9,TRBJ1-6,TGTGCCAGCAGCTCCCACAGCTCACCCCTCCACTTT,CASSSHSSPLHF
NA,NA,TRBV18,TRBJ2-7,TGTGCCAGCTCACCACTTCTCAACAGGGAGTCAGACGAGCAGTACTTC,CASSPLLNRESDEQYF
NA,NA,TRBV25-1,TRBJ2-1,TGTGCCAGCACAGGTTGGGGATTCGATGAGCAGTTCTTC,CASTGWGFDEQFF
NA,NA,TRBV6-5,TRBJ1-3,TGTGCCAGCAGTTACAGTGTCACTGGAAACACCATATATTTT,CASSYSVTGNTIYF
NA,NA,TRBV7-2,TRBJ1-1,TGTGCCAGCAGCCTGAGGGGTGAAGCTTTCTTT,CASSLRGEAFF
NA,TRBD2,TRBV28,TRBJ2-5,TGTGCCAGCAGTTTATCTAGCGGGAGTGGGACCCAGTACTTC,CASSLSSGSGTQYF
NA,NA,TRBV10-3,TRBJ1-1,TGTGCCATCAGTGAGACCGATTTGCACGGGACTGAAGCTTTCTTT,CAISETDLHGTEAFF
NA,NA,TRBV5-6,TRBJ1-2,TGTGCCAGCAGCGGACTAAGCTATGGCTACACCTTC,CASSGLSYGYTF
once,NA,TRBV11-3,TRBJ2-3,TGTGCCAGCAGCTTCGGGGGTTACACAGATACGCAGTATTTT,CASSFGGYTDTQYF
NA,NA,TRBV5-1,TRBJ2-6,TGCGCCAGCAGCCAGGGGGGGACAGGCCCCTCTGGGGCCAACGTCCTGACTTTC,CASSQGGTGPSGANVLTF
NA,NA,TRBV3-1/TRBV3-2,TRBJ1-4,TGTGCCAGCAGCCAATTCACGGTAGCACCGATAGCCGAAAAACTGTTTTTT,CASSQFTVAPIAEKLFF
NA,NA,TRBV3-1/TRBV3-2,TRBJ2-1,TGTGCCAGCACCAGGGGGGGCGTGGCTAGGAATGAGCAGTTCTTC,CASTRGGVARNEQFF
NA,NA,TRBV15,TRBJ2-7,TGTGCCACCAGCAGAGATTTGGATCCACGGAACGAGCAGTACTTC,CATSRDLDPRNEQYF
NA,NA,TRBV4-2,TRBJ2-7,TGTGCCAGCAGCCAATTTCGGGACTCCCAAAGTCTCGAGCAGTACTTC,CASSQFRDSQSLEQYF
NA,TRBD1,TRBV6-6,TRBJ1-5,TGTGCCAGCAGTCGGGTGGGACAGTCTGGTCCTTATAGCAATCAGCCCCAGCATTTT,CASSRVGQSGPYSNQPQHF
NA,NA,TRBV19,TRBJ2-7,TGTGCCAGTAGTATACAGCGAGACTACGAGCAGTACTTC,CASSIQRDYEQYF
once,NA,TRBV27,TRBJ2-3,TGTGCCAGCACATCCCCGAGCACAGATACGCAGTATTTT,CASTSPSTDTQYF
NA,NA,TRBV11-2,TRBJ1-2,TGTGCCAGCAGCTCTTACGCTGGAGCAGGGCTTGGCTACACCTTC,CASSSYAGAGLGYTF
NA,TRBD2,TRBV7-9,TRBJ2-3,TGTGCCAGCAGTTACGGACTAGCAACAGATACGCAGTATTTT,CASSYGLATDTQYF